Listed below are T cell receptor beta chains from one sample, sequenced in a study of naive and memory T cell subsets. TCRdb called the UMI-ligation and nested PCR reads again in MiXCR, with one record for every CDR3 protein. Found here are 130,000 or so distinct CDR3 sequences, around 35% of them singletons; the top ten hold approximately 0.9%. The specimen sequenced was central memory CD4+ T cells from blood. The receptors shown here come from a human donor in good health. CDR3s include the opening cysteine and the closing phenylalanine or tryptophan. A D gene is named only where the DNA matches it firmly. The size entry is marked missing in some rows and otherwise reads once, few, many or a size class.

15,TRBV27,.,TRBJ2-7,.,CASSFGGRVVSEQYF,TGTGCCAGCAGTTTCGGGGGGCGCGTTGTTAGCGAGCAGTACTTC
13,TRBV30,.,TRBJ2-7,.,CAWSADGFREQYF,TGTGCCTGGAGTGCGGACGGGTTTCGAGAGCAGTACTTC
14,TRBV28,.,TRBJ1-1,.,CASSPGNRITEAFF,TGTGCCAGCAGCCCCGGGAATAGGATCACTGAAGCTTTCTTT
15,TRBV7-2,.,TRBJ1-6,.,CASSLVGTDNSPLHF,TGTGCCAGCAGCTTGGTGGGCACAGACAATTCACCCCTCCACTTT
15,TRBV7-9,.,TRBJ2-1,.,CASSPSSGQNNEQFF,TGTGCCAGCAGCCCCTCTAGCGGACAGAACAATGAGCAGTTCTTC
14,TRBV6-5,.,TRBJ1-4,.,CASRPSGRGEKLFF,TGTGCCAGCAGGCCCTCAGGGCGAGGGGAAAAACTGTTTTTT
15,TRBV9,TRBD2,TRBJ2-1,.,CASSAEAGVYNEQFF,TGTGCCAGCAGCGCGGAAGCGGGAGTGTACAATGAGCAGTTCTTC
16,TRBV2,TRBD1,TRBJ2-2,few,CASSEGGGEDTGELFF,TGTGCCAGCAGTGAAGGAGGGGGCGAGGACACCGGGGAGCTGTTTTTT
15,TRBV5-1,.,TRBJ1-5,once,CASSLGTGSKSPQHF,TGCGCCAGCAGCTTGGGTACAGGTTCCAAATCGCCCCAGCATTTT
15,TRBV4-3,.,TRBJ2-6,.,CASSPSGSGANVLTF,TGCGCCAGCAGCCCCTCGGGCTCTGGGGCCAACGTCCTGACTTTC
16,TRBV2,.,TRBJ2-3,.,CASRSTMGSVRDTQYF,TGTGCCAGCAGGTCCACCATGGGCTCAGTCAGGGATACGCAGTATTTT
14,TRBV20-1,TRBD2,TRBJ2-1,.,CSAWGGRANNEQFF,TGCAGTGCTTGGGGCGGGAGGGCCAACAATGAGCAGTTCTTC
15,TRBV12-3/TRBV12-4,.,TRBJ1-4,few,CASSPRPLGGEKLFF,TGTGCCAGCAGCCCGAGGCCTCTTGGAGGTGAAAAACTGTTTTTT
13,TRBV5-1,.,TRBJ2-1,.,CASRSGGGTEQFF,TGCGCCAGCAGGTCCGGTGGGGGCACTGAGCAGTTCTTC
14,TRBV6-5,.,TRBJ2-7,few,CASSYSTGTYEQYF,TGTGCCAGCAGTTACTCGACGGGAACCTACGAGCAGTACTTC
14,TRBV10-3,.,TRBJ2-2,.,CAISARENTGELFF,TGTGCCATCAGTGCCAGGGAGAACACCGGGGAGCTGTTTTTT
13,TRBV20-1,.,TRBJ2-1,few,CSAEDPPYNEQFF,TGCAGTGCCGAGGACCCTCCCTACAATGAGCAGTTCTTC
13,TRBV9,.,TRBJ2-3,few,CASSQGGRDTQYF,TGTGCCAGCAGCCAAGGGGGGCGAGATACGCAGTATTTT
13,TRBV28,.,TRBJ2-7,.,CASSRPSGYEQYF,TGTGCCAGCAGTCGACCTTCGGGCTACGAGCAGTACTTC
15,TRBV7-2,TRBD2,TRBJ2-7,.,CASSLVAGSTYEQYF,TGTGCCAGCAGCTTAGTAGCGGGATCGACCTACGAGCAGTACTTC
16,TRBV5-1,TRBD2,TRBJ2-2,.,CASSFPSGRATGELFF,TGCGCCAGCAGCTTCCCTAGCGGGAGAGCGACCGGGGAGCTGTTTTTT
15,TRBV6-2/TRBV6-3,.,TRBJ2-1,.,CASSYDYHSYNEQFF,TGTGCCAGCAGTTACGACTATCACTCCTACAATGAGCAGTTCTTC
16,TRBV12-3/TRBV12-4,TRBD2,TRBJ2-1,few,CASNLELAGDQKWQFF,TGTGCCAGCAATTTGGAACTAGCGGGAGACCAGAAATGGCAGTTCTTC
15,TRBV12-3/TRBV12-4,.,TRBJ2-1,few,CASRDQRTPYNEQFF,TGTGCCAGCAGGGACCAGAGGACCCCCTACAATGAGCAGTTCTTC
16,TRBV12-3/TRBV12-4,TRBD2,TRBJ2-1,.,CASITPSSGIAGEQFF,TGTGCCAGCATCACACCCTCTAGCGGGATTGCGGGTGAGCAGTTCTTC
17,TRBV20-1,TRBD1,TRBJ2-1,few,CSARDKGQRLGFNEQFF,TGCAGTGCTAGAGATAAGGGACAGCGCTTGGGGTTTAATGAGCAGTTCTTC
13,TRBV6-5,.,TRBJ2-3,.,CASRAAGTDTQYF,TGTGCCAGCAGGGCGGCCGGAACAGATACGCAGTATTTT
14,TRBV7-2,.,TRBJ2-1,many,CASSPPWDYNEQFF,TGTGCCAGCAGCCCACCCTGGGACTACAATGAGCAGTTCTTC
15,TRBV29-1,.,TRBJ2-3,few,CSVARQKTSTDTQYF,TGCAGCGTAGCCAGACAGAAGACTAGCACAGATACGCAGTATTTT
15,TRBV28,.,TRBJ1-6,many,CASIPSWGSNSPLHF,TGTGCCAGCATCCCAAGTTGGGGGTCGAATTCACCCCTCCACTTT
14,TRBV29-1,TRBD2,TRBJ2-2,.,CSGTSGSFTGELFF,TGCAGCGGAACTAGCGGGAGCTTTACCGGGGAGCTGTTTTTT
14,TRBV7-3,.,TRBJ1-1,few,CASSLSGLNTEAFF,TGTGCCAGCAGCTTAAGTGGTCTGAACACTGAAGCTTTCTTT
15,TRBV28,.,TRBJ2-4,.,CASRFWESPENIQYF,TGTGCCAGCAGGTTTTGGGAGAGCCCTGAAAACATTCAGTACTTC
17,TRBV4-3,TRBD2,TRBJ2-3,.,CASSQEGLAGPTDTQYF,TGCGCCAGCAGCCAAGAGGGACTAGCGGGACCCACAGATACGCAGTATTTT
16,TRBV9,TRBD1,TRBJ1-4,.,CASSPSPGQGNEKLFF,TGTGCCAGCAGCCCGAGCCCGGGACAGGGTAATGAAAAACTGTTTTTT
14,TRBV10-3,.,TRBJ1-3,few,CAISESTPGNTIYF,TGTGCCATCAGTGAGTCGACACCTGGAAACACCATATATTTT
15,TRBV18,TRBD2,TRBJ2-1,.,CASSTYLASGIEQFF,TGTGCCAGCTCAACATACTTAGCTAGCGGGATAGAGCAGTTCTTC
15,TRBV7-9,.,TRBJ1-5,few,CASSLGALGNQPQHF,TGTGCCAGCAGCTTAGGGGCTCTGGGCAATCAGCCCCAGCATTTT
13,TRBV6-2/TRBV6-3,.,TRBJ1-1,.,CASRLSLFTEAFF,TGTGCCAGCAGATTGAGTTTGTTCACTGAAGCTTTCTTT
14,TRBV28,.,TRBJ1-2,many,CASSFRLRRRGYTF,TGTGCCAGCAGTTTTCGGTTAAGACGTCGGGGCTACACCTTC
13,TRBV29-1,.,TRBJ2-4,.,CSVGGQPKNIQYF,TGCAGCGTCGGGGGACAGCCCAAAAACATTCAGTACTTC
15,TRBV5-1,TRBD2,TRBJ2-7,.,CASSLRSGRAEEQYF,TGCGCCAGCAGCTTGCGTAGCGGGAGGGCCGAGGAGCAGTACTTC
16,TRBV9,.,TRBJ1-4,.,CASSPRTGLINEKLFF,TGTGCCAGCAGCCCTCGTACGGGACTCATAAATGAAAAACTGTTTTTT
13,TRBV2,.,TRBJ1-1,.,CASRGGGAREAFF,TGTGCCAGCAGAGGAGGCGGAGCCCGTGAAGCTTTCTTT
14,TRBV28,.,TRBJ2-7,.,CASTDIGARFEQYF,TGTGCCAGCACCGATATCGGAGCCCGTTTCGAGCAGTACTTC
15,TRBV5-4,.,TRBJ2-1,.,CASSLESGPYNEQFF,TGTGCCAGCAGCTTGGAGTCAGGTCCCTACAATGAGCAGTTCTTC
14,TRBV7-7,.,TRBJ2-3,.,CASSLDIQGDTQYF,TGTGCCAGCAGCTTGGACATCCAGGGCGATACGCAGTATTTT
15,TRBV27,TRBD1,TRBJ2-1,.,CASSLSRRGPYEQFF,TGTGCCAGCAGTTTAAGTCGCAGGGGGCCCTATGAGCAGTTCTTC
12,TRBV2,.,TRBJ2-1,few,CASSQQGNEQFF,TGTGCCAGCAGCCAACAGGGAAATGAGCAGTTCTTC